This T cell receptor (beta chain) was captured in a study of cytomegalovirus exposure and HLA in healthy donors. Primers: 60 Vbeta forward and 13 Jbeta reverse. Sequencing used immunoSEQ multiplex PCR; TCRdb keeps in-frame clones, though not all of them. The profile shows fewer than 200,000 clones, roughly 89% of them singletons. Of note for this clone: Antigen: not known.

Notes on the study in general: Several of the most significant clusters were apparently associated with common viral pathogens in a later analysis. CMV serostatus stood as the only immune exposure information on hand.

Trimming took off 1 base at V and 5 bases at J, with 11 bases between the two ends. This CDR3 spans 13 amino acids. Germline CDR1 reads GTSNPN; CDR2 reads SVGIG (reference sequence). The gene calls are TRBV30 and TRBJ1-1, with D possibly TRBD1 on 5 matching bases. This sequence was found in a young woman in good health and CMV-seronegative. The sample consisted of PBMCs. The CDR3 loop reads CAWSGGDETEAFF. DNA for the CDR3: TGTGCCTGGAGTGGGGGGGATGAGACTGAAGCTTTCTTT. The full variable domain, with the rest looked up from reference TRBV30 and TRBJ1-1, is SQTIHQWPATLVQPVGSPLSLECTVEGTSNPNLYWYRQAAGRGLQLLFYSVGIGQISSEVPQNLSASRPQDRQFILSSKKLLLSDSGFYLCAWSGGDETEAFFGQGTRLTVV.